Following are 5 T cell receptor beta chains from one sample sequenced in a study of T cells in localized non-small cell lung cancer. Repertoires were generated with immunoSEQ multiplex PCR, while TCRdb's copy carries only in-frame clones and drops some. The sample comprises roughly 1,800 clones, roughly 41% of which are singletons, and less than 40% rests with the top ten. The specimen was lung tumor tissue, collected before any cancer treatment. These TCRs come from a male donor at least 60 years old with stage II lung adenocarcinoma.

The rearrangement links TRBV19 to TRBJ1-5; D unclear. CDR1 is LNHDA and CDR2 is SQIVND in the germline V gene (reference sequence). Trimming removed 5 bases at V and 5 bases at J, with 10 bases between. The CDR3 length is 13 residues. CDR3 sequence: CASSRSQYQPQHF. CDR3 nucleotide sequence: TGTGCCAGTAGTCGAAGCCAATATCAGCCCCAGCATTTT. Looking up the rest from reference TRBV19 and TRBJ1-5 gives the full variable domain: DGGITQSPKYLFRKEGQNVTLSCEQNLNHDAMYWYRQDPGQGLRLIYYSQIVNDFQKGDIAEGYSVSREKKESFPLTVTSAQKNPTAFYLCASSRSQYQPQHFGDGTRLSIL.

This clone has just a few counts. This chain connects TRBV11-3 to TRBJ2-3, with a weak D call TRBD2 (6 bases). CDR1 and CDR2 (germline): SGHNT, YENEEA. CDR3 length equals 17 residues. V was clipped by 5 bases and J by 2 bases, with 20 bases between them. The CDR3 loop is CASSVRSGRGFTDTQYF. The CDR3, as DNA: TGTGCCAGCAGCGTTAGGTCCGGGAGAGGTTTCACAGATACGCAGTATTTT.

The chain couples TRBV7-6 to TRBJ2-3; D could derive from TRBD1 or TRBD2 (6 bases each). This CDR3 is built from 15 residues. With 8 bases removed from V and 3 bases from J, the gap between germline ends came to 18 bases. The germline V gene has CDR1 SGHVS and CDR2 FNYEAQ. CDR3 in DNA: TGTGCCAGCGGGGGGACTTCTAGGGGGACAGATACGCAGTATTTT. Encoded protein: CASGGTSRGTDTQYF.

This clone turned up a few times. The chain employs TRBV11-3 and TRBJ2-1; a possible D gene is TRBD2 (6 bases). Germline loops: CDR1 SGHNT, CDR2 YENEEA. The germline V and J ends were trimmed by 5 bases and 7 bases, with 18 bases remaining between them. The CDR3 length is 15 residues. Here the CDR3 DNA reads TGTGCCAGCAGCCCCCGGGCGGGATGGGGGAATGAGCAGTTCTTC. Translating it yields CASSPRAGWGNEQFF.

This CDR3 reads CASRNRQNTEAFF. The CDR3 DNA reads as TGTGCCAGCAGGAACCGACAGAACACTGAAGCTTTCTTT. This chain connects TRBV6-8 to TRBJ1-1; D unclear. From germline, CDR1 is MNHGY and CDR2 SAAAGT. This CDR3 is built from 13 residues. Trimming pared 6 bases from V and 1 base from J, leaving 9 bases between.